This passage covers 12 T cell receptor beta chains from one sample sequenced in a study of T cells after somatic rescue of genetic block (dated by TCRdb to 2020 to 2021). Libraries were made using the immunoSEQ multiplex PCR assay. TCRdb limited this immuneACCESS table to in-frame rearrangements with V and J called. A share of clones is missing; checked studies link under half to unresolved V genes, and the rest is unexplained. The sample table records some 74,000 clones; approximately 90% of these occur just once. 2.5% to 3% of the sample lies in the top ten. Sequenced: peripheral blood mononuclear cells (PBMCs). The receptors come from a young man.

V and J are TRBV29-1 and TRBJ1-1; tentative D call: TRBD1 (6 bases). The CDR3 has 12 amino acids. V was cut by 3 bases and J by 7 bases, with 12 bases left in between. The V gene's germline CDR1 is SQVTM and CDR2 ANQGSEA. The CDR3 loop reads CSVDGGAVEAFF. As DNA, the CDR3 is TGCAGCGTTGATGGGGGCGCCGTTGAAGCTTTCTTT.

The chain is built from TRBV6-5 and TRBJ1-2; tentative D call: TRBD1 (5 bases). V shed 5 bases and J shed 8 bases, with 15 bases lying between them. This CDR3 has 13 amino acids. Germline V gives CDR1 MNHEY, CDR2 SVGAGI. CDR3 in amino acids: CASSLTSQGGYTF. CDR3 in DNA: TGTGCCAGCAGTCTGACGAGCCAGGGAGGCTACACCTTC.

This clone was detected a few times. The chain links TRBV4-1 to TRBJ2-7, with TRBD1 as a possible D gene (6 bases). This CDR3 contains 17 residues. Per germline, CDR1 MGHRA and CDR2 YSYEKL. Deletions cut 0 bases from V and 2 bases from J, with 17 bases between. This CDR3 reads CASSQEQGPIGAYEQYF. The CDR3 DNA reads TGCGCCAGCAGCCAAGAACAGGGACCTATAGGGGCCTACGAGCAGTACTTC.

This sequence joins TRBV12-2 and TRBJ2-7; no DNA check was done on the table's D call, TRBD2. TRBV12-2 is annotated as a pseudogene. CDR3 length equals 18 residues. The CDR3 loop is CASRLPPISLAGFYEQYF. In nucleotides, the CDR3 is TGTGCAAGTCGCTTACCCCCCATATCACTAGCGGGGTTCTACGAGCAGTACTTC.

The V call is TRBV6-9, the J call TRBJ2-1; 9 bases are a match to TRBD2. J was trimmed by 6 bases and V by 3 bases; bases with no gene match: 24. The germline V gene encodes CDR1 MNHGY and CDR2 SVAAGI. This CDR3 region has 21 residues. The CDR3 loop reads CASSYRPGLAGEVGQGNEQFF. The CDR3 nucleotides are TGTGCCAGCAGTTACCGCCCGGGACTAGCAGGGGAGGTGGGACAAGGCAATGAGCAGTTCTTC.

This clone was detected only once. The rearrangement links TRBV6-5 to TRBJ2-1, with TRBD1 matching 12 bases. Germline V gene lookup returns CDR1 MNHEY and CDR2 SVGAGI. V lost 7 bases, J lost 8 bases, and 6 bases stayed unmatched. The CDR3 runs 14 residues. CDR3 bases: TGTGCCAGCACCTCCGGGACAGGGGGCGATGAGCAGTTCTTC. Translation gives CASTSGTGGDEQFF.

CDR3 DNA sequence: TGCGCCAGCAGCTTGGGCCTGACAGCAGCTAACTATGGCTACACCTTC. Translating it yields CASSLGLTAANYGYTF. The chain uses TRBV5-1 and TRBJ1-2, with D perhaps TRBD1 (5 bases). V was clipped by 0 bases and J by 0 bases, with 12 bases between them. From germline, CDR1 is SGHRS and CDR2 YFSETQ. The CDR3 extends over 16 amino acids.

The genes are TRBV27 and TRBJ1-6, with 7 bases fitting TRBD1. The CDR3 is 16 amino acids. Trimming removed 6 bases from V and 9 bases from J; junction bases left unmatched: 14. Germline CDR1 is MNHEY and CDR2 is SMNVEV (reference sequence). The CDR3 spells CASSPGRFRGSSPLHF. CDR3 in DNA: TGTGCCAGCAGCCCCGGACGGTTCAGGGGGTCTTCACCCCTCCACTTT.

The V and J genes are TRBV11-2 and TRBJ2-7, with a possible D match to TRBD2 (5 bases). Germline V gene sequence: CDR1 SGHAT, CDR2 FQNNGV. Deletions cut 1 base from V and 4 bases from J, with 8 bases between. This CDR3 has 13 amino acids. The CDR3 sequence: CASSLGRGYEQYF. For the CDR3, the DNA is TGTGCCAGCAGCTTAGGCCGGGGATACGAGCAGTACTTC.

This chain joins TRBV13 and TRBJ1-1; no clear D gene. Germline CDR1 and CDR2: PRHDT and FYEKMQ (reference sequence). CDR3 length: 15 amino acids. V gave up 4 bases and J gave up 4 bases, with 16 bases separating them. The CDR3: CASSSALSVSTEAFF. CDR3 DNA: TGTGCCAGCAGCTCGGCTCTCAGCGTCAGCACTGAAGCTTTCTTT.

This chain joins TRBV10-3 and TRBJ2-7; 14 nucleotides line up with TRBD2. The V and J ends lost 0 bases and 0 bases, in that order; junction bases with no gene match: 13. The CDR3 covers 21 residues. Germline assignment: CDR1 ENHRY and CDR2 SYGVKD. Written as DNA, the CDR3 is TGTGCCATCAGTGAGTCTATTAGTGGGACTAGCGGGAGCGGCGACTCCTACGAGCAGTACTTC. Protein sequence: CAISESISGTSGSGDSYEQYF.

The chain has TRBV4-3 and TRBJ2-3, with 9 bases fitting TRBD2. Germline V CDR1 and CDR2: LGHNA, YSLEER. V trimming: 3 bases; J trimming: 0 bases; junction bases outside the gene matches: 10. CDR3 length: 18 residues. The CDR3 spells CASSQGGIAGGSTDTQYF. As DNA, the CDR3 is TGCGCCAGCAGCCAGGGCGGAATTGCGGGAGGGAGCACAGATACGCAGTATTTT.